Here is one TCR beta chain with its context. No antigen is known for it. The sample belongs to a study of cytomegalovirus exposure and HLA in healthy donors. Findings and limits, study-wide: TRBV6-2, TRBV6-3 and some other V segments were unresolvable in 87-base-pair reads.

The germline V gene has CDR1 SGDLS and CDR2 YYNGEE. The germline V and J ends were trimmed by 3 bases and 6 bases, with 9 bases remaining between them. This CDR3 has 13 residues. Use of 60 Vbeta and 13 Jbeta primers characterized the PCR. Produced via immunoSEQ multiplex PCR; TCRdb's table is partial and in-frame only. The data show about 170,000 clones, roughly 60% seen once. The sample was PBMCs. The rearrangement links TRBV9 to TRBJ2-2; D is unclear. The clonotype comes from a man aged 35-49 years in good health and CMV-seronegative. The CDR3 loop is CASSARSPGELFF. As DNA, the CDR3 is TGTGCCAGCAGCGCGCGTTCCCCCGGGGAGCTGTTTTTT.